The clone carrying this TCR beta chain was found many times. What it recognizes is unknown. The data derive from a study of human T cells and chemical hapten exposure. The study's findings and limits: As the donors had alopecia, their immune response may differ from healthy people's.

Time point here: patch test 3, about 24 weeks after DPC sensitization. Treatment defined: therapeutic diphenylcyclopropenone sensitization with weekly scalp DPC. CDR1 SQVTM and CDR2 ANQGSEA come from the germline V gene. There are 13 residues in the CDR3. Trimming pared 3 bases from V and 4 bases from J, leaving 12 bases between. MiXCR, applied by TCRdb to the RACE reads, yields one record per CDR3 protein. The data contain about 84,000 distinct CDR3 sequences, about 10% of them seen just once; the ten biggest clones take up about 4%. This material consisted of whole blood, taken in connection with sensitization to the hapten diphenylcyclopropenone (DPC). The chain links TRBV29-1 to TRBJ1-2; possible D gene TRBD1, 5 bases. This clonotype originated in a woman aged 45 to 65 with alopecia areata. Some clones in this sample may be carry-over from other donors' samples. In DNA form, the CDR3 reads TGCAGCGTTGAGAATAGGGGCTCCTATGGCTACACCTTC. This translates into CSVENRGSYGYTF. Filled out from reference TRBV29-1 and TRBJ1-2, the complete variable domain reads SAVISQKPSRDICQRGTSLTIQCQVDSQVTMMFWYRQQPGQSLTLIATANQGSEATYESGFVIDKFPISRPNLTFSTLTVSNMSPEDSSIYLCSVENRGSYGYTFGSGTRLTVV.